Listed here are 23 T cell receptor beta chains from one sample, sequenced in a study of cytomegalovirus exposure and HLA in healthy donors. The PCR had 60 Vbeta and 13 Jbeta primers. The protocol was immunoSEQ multiplex PCR, while the TCRdb copy is restricted to in-frame clones and leaves out a portion. The top ten hold roughly 2.7% of the sample, which has fewer than 200,000 clones, roughly 70% seen once. Sequenced sample: PBMCs. Receptors were obtained from a woman aged 40 to 55 in good health and CMV-seropositive.

The chain employs TRBV5-5 and TRBJ2-7, with 9 bases fitting TRBD2. Germline V gene sequence: CDR1 SGHKS, CDR2 YYEKEE (reference sequence). With V trimmed by 4 bases and J by 3 bases, 5 bases remained unmatched. The CDR3 extends over 14 amino acids. Here the CDR3 DNA reads TGTGCCAGCAGCCCAGCGGGGGGAGACTACGAGCAGTACTTC. Protein sequence: CASSPAGGDYEQYF. Full variable domain (missing parts from reference TRBV5-5 and TRBJ2-7): DAGVTQSPTHLIKTRGQQVTLRCSPISGHKSVSWYQQVLGQGPQFIFQYYEKEERGRGNFPDRFSARQFPNYSSELNVNALLLGDSALYLCASSPAGGDYEQYFGPGTRLTVT.

J is TRBJ2-1 and V is TRBV12-5; 7 bases are shared with TRBD1. Germline V gene data show CDR1 as LGHNT and CDR2 as FRNRAP. Trimming took 4 bases from V and 3 from J; bases not matched to a gene: 3. The CDR3 has 14 residues. This CDR3 is CASGSRDSYNEQFF. For the CDR3, the DNA is TGTGCTAGTGGTTCCCGGGACAGCTACAATGAGCAGTTCTTC.

V gene TRBV6-5 combines with J gene TRBJ1-1; D is possibly TRBD1 (6 bases). CDR3 size: 14 residues. V lost 4 bases, J lost 1 base, and 10 bases lay in between. CDR1 and CDR2 (germline): MNHEY, SVGAGI. The CDR3 DNA follows: TGTGCCAGCAGTTCCTCACAGGGGAACACTGAAGCTTTCTTT. The encoded protein is CASSSSQGNTEAFF.

V is TRBV25-1 and J is TRBJ1-1; no definite D call. Germline CDR1 reads MGHDK; CDR2 reads SYGVNS. The CDR3 covers 11 residues. V was shortened by 7 bases and J by 0 bases, with 3 bases between the two germline ends. DNA of the CDR3: TGTGCCAGCACCGTGAACACTGAAGCTTTCTTT. Protein product: CASTVNTEAFF. Supplemented by reference TRBV25-1 and TRBJ1-1, the full variable domain reads EADIYQTPRYLVIGTGKKITLECSQTMGHDKMYWYQQDPGMELHLIHYSYGVNSTEKGDLSSESTVSRIRTEHFPLTLESARPSHTSQYLCASTVNTEAFFGQGTRLTVV.

The chain couples TRBV4-2 to TRBJ2-7, with 8 bases fitting TRBD2. Trimming removed 1 base from V and 3 bases from J; junction bases left unmatched: 8. CDR3 size: 16 residues. Looked up from germline, CDR1 is LGHNA and CDR2 is YNFKEQ. The DNA of the CDR3 is TGTGCCAGCAGCCAAGTTTCCGGGGGGGTAAGCTACGAGCAGTACTTC. Translated, it gives CASSQVSGGVSYEQYF.

This chain uses TRBV28 with TRBJ2-3, with 8 bases matching TRBD2. In germline, CDR1 is MDHEN, CDR2 SYDVKM. V was clipped by 3 bases and J by 1 base; unmatched bases: 3. The CDR3 runs to 15 residues. CDR3 sequence: CASSFETSGTDTQYF. In DNA form, the CDR3 reads TGTGCCAGCAGTTTTGAGACTAGCGGCACAGATACGCAGTATTTT. The full variable domain, in which reference TRBV28 and TRBJ2-3 provide the parts outside the CDR3, is DVKVTQSSRYLVKRTGEKVFLECVQDMDHENMFWYRQDPGLGLRLIYFSYDVKMKEKGDIPEGYSVSREKKERFSLILESASTNQTSMYLCASSFETSGTDTQYFGPGTRLTVL.

V usage is TRBV6-6 and J usage is TRBJ2-1; TRBD2 aligns across 8 bases. Unmatched junction bases numbered 10, after V lost 5 bases and J lost 4 bases. The CDR3 sequence is 16 residues long. From germline, CDR1 is MNHNY and CDR2 SVGAGI (reference sequence). CDR3 amino acids: CASSADAGTRYNEQFF. The CDR3 DNA reads TGTGCCAGCAGTGCGGACGCCGGGACTAGGTACAATGAGCAGTTCTTC.

This sequence joins TRBV5-6 and TRBJ2-5; 9 bases line up with TRBD2. V was pared by 2 bases and J by 4 bases, with 6 bases of the junction left unmatched. This CDR3 spans 15 amino acids. CDR1 SGHDT and CDR2 YYEEEE come from the germline V gene. The CDR3 spells CASSLGAGGRETQYF. DNA of the CDR3: TGTGCCAGCAGCTTAGGAGCGGGGGGTAGAGAGACCCAGTACTTC.

The chain recombines TRBV5-1 with TRBJ2-2, with D perhaps matching TRBD1 (6 bases). Germline V gene lookup returns CDR1 SGHRS and CDR2 YFSETQ. The CDR3 loop spans 15 amino acids. V was shortened by 3 bases and J by 2 bases, with 11 bases between the two germline ends. The CDR3 loop is CASSYPQGNTGELFF. The CDR3 DNA is TGCGCCAGCAGCTACCCACAGGGAAACACCGGGGAGCTGTTTTTT.

The chain employs TRBV18 and TRBJ1-2; a weak D match, TRBD1 (5 bases). CDR1 is KGHSH, CDR2 LQKENI, per germline. The CDR3 spans 16 residues. Trimming took off 4 bases at V and 1 base at J, with 16 bases between the two ends. The CDR3 DNA reads TGTGCCAGCTCACTCAAACAAGGGGCCGATAACTATGGCTACACCTTC. Translated: CASSLKQGADNYGYTF.

The chain carries TRBV12-5 and TRBJ2-4, with 13 bases matching TRBD2. The trim removed 3 bases at V and 0 bases at J, leaving 8 bases unmatched. The CDR3 is 19 amino acids. Germline CDR1 reads LGHNT; CDR2 reads FRNRAP. Here the CDR3 DNA reads TGTGCTAGTGGTTTCAATGGGACTAGCGGGGAGGTAGCCAAAAACATTCAGTACTTC. This sequence encodes CASGFNGTSGEVAKNIQYF.

The CDR3 DNA reads as TGTGCCAGCAGCTTAGCGAGGACAGGAGGCACAGATACGCAGTATTTT. Translation: CASSLARTGGTDTQYF. This chain connects TRBV11-2 to TRBJ2-3, with 7 bases identical to TRBD1. CDR1 and CDR2 from the germline V gene are SGHAT and FQNNGV. This CDR3 comprises 16 residues. Trimming cost V 1 base and J 1 base; bases outside gene matches: 5.

V and J are TRBV28 and TRBJ1-3, with 9 bases fitting TRBD1. After removal of 1 base from V and 3 bases from J, the junction contained 1 base not matched to a gene. The CDR3 sequence is 15 residues long. CDR1 is MDHEN and CDR2 is SYDVKM in the germline V gene. Here the CDR3 DNA reads TGTGCCAGCAGTTTATACAGGGGGCTTGGAAACACCATATATTTT. Protein sequence: CASSLYRGLGNTIYF.

The V call is TRBV15, the J call TRBJ1-1; TRBD1 aligns across 10 bases. This CDR3 is 16 amino acids long. Germline CDR1 reads LNHNV; CDR2 reads YYDKDF (reference sequence). Trimming took 0 bases from V and 6 from J; bases not matched to a gene: 7. The CDR3 nucleotides are TGTGCCACCAGCAGAGATCCGGGACAGGGGTTCCCTGAAGCTTTCTTT. It encodes CATSRDPGQGFPEAFF.

The chain links TRBV7-9 to TRBJ1-5; D is undetermined. CDR1 is SEHNR, CDR2 FQNEAQ, per germline (reference sequence). This CDR3 has 14 amino acids. With 3 bases removed from V and 4 bases from J, the gap between germline ends came to 10 bases. CDR3 DNA: TGTGCCAGCAGCTTTTCTGGGAGTAATCAGCCCCAGCATTTT. Its translation: CASSFSGSNQPQHF.

This chain connects TRBV29-1 to TRBJ1-1; tentative D call: TRBD1 (5 bases). This CDR3 region has 13 residues. V was pared by 3 bases and J by 1 base, with 9 bases between. Germline loops: CDR1 SQVTM, CDR2 ANQGSEA. CDR3 nucleotide sequence: TGCAGCGTTGACTCCGGGGGGAACACTGAAGCTTTCTTT. This gives the protein CSVDSGGNTEAFF.

This chain links TRBV29-1 with TRBJ1-1; 8 positions match TRBD1. CDR1 and CDR2 (germline): SQVTM, ANQGSEA. CDR3 length: 13 residues. V trimming: 6 bases; J trimming: 1 base; junction bases outside the gene matches: 4. The DNA of the CDR3 is TGCAGCGTGGACAGGGTCAAGAACACTGAAGCTTTCTTT. The encoded protein is CSVDRVKNTEAFF.

The table lists this clone with a few counts. J is TRBJ2-1 and V is TRBV10-3; 8 bases match TRBD2. In germline, CDR1 is ENHRY, CDR2 SYGVKD. Germline trimming cut 2 bases from V and 4 bases from J; bases unmatched to any gene: 4. This CDR3 is 15 amino acids long. For the CDR3, the DNA is TGTGCCATCAGTGAGGCGGGACTAGGGTACAATGAGCAGTTCTTC. Translating gives CAISEAGLGYNEQFF.

Remarks on this clone: This specimen includes other DNA sequences encoding the same CDR3. The CDR3 DNA sequence: TGCAGTGCCAGACAGGGTGCTGAAGCTTTCTTT. Translated, it gives CSARQGAEAFF. The J gene is TRBJ1-1, the V gene TRBV20-1; TRBD1 aligns across 7 bases. CDR1 and CDR2 (germline): DFQATT, SNEGSKA (reference sequence). The CDR3 length is 11 residues. Trimming removed 6 bases from V and 6 bases from J; junction bases left unmatched: 4.

This clone was counted between two and nine times. This chain uses TRBV5-4 with TRBJ1-4; TRBD1 might be the D (5 bases). Trimming pared 5 bases from V and 0 bases from J, leaving 11 bases between. Germline-derived CDR1 and CDR2 are SGHNT and YYREEE (reference sequence). This CDR3 has 15 amino acids. The CDR3 region is CASSPGGATNEKLFF. Written as DNA, the CDR3 is TGTGCCAGCAGTCCCGGGGGGGCAACTAATGAAAAACTGTTTTTT. The full variable domain, with the rest looked up from reference TRBV5-4 and TRBJ1-4, is ETGVTQSPTHLIKTRGQQVTLRCSSQSGHNTVSWYQQALGQGPQFIFQYYREEENGRGNFPPRFSGLQFPNYSSELNVNALELDDSALYLCASSPGGATNEKLFFGSGTQLSVL.

The V call is TRBV10-3, the J call TRBJ1-5, with D possibly TRBD1 on 6 matching bases. Trimming took 0 bases from V and 7 from J, leaving 10 bases between them. This CDR3 is built from 14 residues. The germline V gene has CDR1 ENHRY and CDR2 SYGVKD. The CDR3 DNA reads TGTGCCATCAGTGAGTCGGACAGACGCCAGCCCCAGCATTTT. It encodes CAISESDRRQPQHF.

This clone was seen only a few times. The chain carries TRBV7-2 and TRBJ2-1, with TRBD1 matching over 8 bases. Germline CDR1 is SGHTA and CDR2 is FQGNSA. CDR3 length: 16 amino acids. Trimming removed 1 base from V and 8 bases from J; junction bases left unmatched: 10. In DNA, the CDR3 is TGTGCCAGCAGCTTAGGTGGACAGGGCCCCTGGGATGAGCAGTTCTTC. The encoded protein is CASSLGGQGPWDEQFF.

The V gene is TRBV6-5, the J gene TRBJ1-1; 7 bases align to TRBD1. J lost 2 bases, V lost 1 base, and 4 bases had no gene match. The CDR3 runs to 15 residues. Germline V lookup: CDR1 MNHEY, CDR2 SVGAGI. This chain's CDR3 is CASSYYRTGNTEAFF. DNA of the CDR3: TGTGCCAGCAGTTACTATCGGACAGGAAACACTGAAGCTTTCTTT.